The 6 T cell receptor beta chains below were found in one sample sequenced in a study of early T cells in non-severe SARS-CoV-2 infection. MiXCR, applied by TCRdb to the 5' RACE reads, yields one record per CDR3 protein. Of about 66,000 distinct CDR3 sequences in the sample, roughly 18% were seen once. Source: whole blood, taken at baseline. The receptors derive from an adult who was a healthcare worker with PCR-confirmed SARS-CoV-2 infection or an uninfected control (not recorded which).

The DNA for the CDR3 is TGTGCCAGCAGTCCCGGGACTAGCGTCACAGATACGCAGTATTTT. It translates to CASSPGTSVTDTQYF. The chain employs TRBV3-1 and TRBJ2-3, with 10 bases fitting TRBD2. The CDR3 contains 15 residues. Unmatched junction bases numbered 5, after V lost 6 bases and J lost 2 bases. Per germline, CDR1 LGHDT and CDR2 YNNKEL (reference sequence).

J is TRBJ2-3 and V is TRBV4-2; 8 bases align to TRBD2. Germline V gives CDR1 LGHNA, CDR2 YNFKEQ. The length of the CDR3 is 15 residues. J was trimmed by 2 bases and V by 4 bases; bases with no gene match: 5. The CDR3 protein is CASSPRAGDTDTQYF. CDR3 coding DNA: TGTGCCAGCAGCCCCCGAGCGGGGGACACAGATACGCAGTATTTT.

This clonotype has more than one count but fewer than ten. This chain joins TRBV20-1 and TRBJ1-6, with TRBD1 identical over 11 bases. The CDR3 is made up of 14 amino acids. Germline V lookup: CDR1 DFQATT, CDR2 SNEGSKA (reference sequence). After removal of 3 bases from V and 9 bases from J, the junction contained 4 bases not matched to a gene. In nucleotides, the CDR3 is TGCAGTGCTAGCTCCGGGACAGGGGGTTCACCCCTCCACTTT. Translating it yields CSASSGTGGSPLHF.

The rearrangement joins TRBV6-2 or TRBV6-3 to TRBJ2-5; D is perhaps TRBD1 or TRBD2 (7 bases each). V lost 6 bases, J lost 4 bases, and 15 bases lay in between. Germline CDR1 is MNHEY and CDR2 is SVGEGT. The CDR3 runs 14 residues. CDR3 loop: CASRQQGRGETQYF. CDR3 DNA: TGTGCCAGCAGACAACAGGGGAGGGGAGAGACCCAGTACTTC.

J is TRBJ2-7 and V is TRBV18; D perhaps matches TRBD1 (6 bases). The CDR3 totals 13 residues. Germline V gene sequence: CDR1 KGHSH, CDR2 LQKENI. V was trimmed by 8 bases and J by 6 bases, leaving 17 bases between them. The CDR3 DNA reads TGTGCCAGCGCCCCCGGGGACATATCCGAGCAGTACTTC. Encoded protein: CASAPGDISEQYF.

The table lists this clonotype with a few counts. The chain combines TRBV6-5 with TRBJ2-2, with D maybe TRBD1 (6 bases). Between the trimmed V and J ends, which lost 3 bases and 7 bases, there was a span of 12 bases. Germline loops: CDR1 MNHEY, CDR2 SVGAGI. The CDR3 loop spans 14 amino acids. The CDR3 DNA reads as TGTGCCAGCAGTTATTCAGGGGCGGGCGGGGAGCTGTTTTTT. Its protein is CASSYSGAGGELFF.